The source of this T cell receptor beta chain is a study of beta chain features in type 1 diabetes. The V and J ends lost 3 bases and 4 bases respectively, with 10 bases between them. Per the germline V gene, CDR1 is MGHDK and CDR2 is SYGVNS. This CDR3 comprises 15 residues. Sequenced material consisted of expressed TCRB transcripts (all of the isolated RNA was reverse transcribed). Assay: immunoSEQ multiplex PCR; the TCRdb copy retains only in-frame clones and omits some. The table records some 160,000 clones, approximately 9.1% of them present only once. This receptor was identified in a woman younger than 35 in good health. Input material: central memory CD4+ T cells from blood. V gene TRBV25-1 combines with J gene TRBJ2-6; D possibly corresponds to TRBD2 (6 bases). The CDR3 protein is CASSDSGRGANVLTF. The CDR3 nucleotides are TGTGCCAGCAGTGATAGTGGGAGGGGGGCCAACGTCCTGACTTTC.